This TCR beta chain was documented in a study of blood T cell repertoires in COVID-19 (dated by TCRdb to the early 2020s). For the study in its entirety: Collaborator samples came from the United States, Italy and Spain and covered acute and convalescent phases of COVID-19. The dataset comprised deeply sampled blood TCRbeta repertoires from subjects exposed to, actively infected with, or recovered from COVID-19. The samples were drawn from two sources: the first 160 participants of the ongoing ImmuneRACE study, and some 1,300 subjects contributed by 6 global collaborators. Sample metadata almost always included a de-identified subject ID, COVID-19 status, age in years and sex. The material from the prospective study consisted of cDNA or gDNA derived from T cells, B-cell-depleted T cells, or PBMCs. HLA class I and class II types, where available, came from metadata supplied by the sample provider rather than from assay-based typing. The repertoires were released in a freely available public database intended as a resource for research on the immune response to SARS-CoV-2. Study-level results and caveats: The amount of clinical and demographic metadata varied by source and participant and was provided uncurated.

TCRbeta CDR3 regions were amplified from genomic DNA by means of the immunoSEQ Assay, a bias-controlled multiplex PCR. The paper's data handling went like this. Nucleated cell counts per sample were estimated from amplification of reference gene primers within the assay. Sequence reads were collapsed and filtered to measure the absolute abundance of every unique TCRbeta CDR3 rearrangement. For each sample, productive Simpson clonality was calculated as the square root of Simpson's diversity index over productive rearrangements. Drawn from immuneACCESS, this table holds only the in-frame rearrangements with V and J called that TCRdb kept. Clones are partly lost; checked studies trace under half to an unresolved V gene and leave the rest unexplained. V and J calls and clone size are those listed in that table; D and trimming were worked out from the DNA. Recorded for this sample are a few hundred thousand clones; around 83% of them occurred a single time. The ten largest clones capture over 4.5% of the sample.

Notes on this clone: The target of this receptor is not known. The sample holds no much larger clone one base away, and base qualities are not on file.

The CDR3 runs 15 residues from the cysteine to the phenylalanine. Only the CDR3 DNA is retained, 45 bases long and in frame from the first base. V has 6 bases trimmed and J has 4 bases trimmed; junction bases matching no gene number 7. Taken from the germline V gene, the CDR1 and CDR2 loops are SNHLY and FYNNEI. Enrolling through a virtual design, the prospective study's participants ranged in age from roughly 18 to 89 years and lived across 20 to 30 United States geographic areas. To assign participants to cohorts, the prospective study relied on clinical history that participants themselves reported in a screening survey and a study questionnaire. For ImmuneRACE Cohort 3, a participant was defined as recovered based on two consecutive negative NP/OP PCR tests, clearance by a healthcare professional, or resolution of symptoms. In the prospective study, whole blood, serum and a nasopharyngeal or oropharyngeal swab were collected from each participant by mobile phlebotomists. Prospective study participants could optionally give additional blood draws and questionnaires over an approximately two-month period. Before DNA extraction, prospective study blood samples were shipped either frozen or at room temperature.

Input material: PBMCs or T cells enriched from blood (not recorded which). The receptor comes from a woman in her 50s who had recovered from COVID-19. The sequence is built from TRBV2 and TRBJ2-2; 8 nucleotides in the junction match TRBD2. The bases read TGTGCCAGCAGGGGAGCGGGAGCGGGCACCGGGGAGCTGTTTTTT. Protein translation: CASRGAGAGTGELFF.